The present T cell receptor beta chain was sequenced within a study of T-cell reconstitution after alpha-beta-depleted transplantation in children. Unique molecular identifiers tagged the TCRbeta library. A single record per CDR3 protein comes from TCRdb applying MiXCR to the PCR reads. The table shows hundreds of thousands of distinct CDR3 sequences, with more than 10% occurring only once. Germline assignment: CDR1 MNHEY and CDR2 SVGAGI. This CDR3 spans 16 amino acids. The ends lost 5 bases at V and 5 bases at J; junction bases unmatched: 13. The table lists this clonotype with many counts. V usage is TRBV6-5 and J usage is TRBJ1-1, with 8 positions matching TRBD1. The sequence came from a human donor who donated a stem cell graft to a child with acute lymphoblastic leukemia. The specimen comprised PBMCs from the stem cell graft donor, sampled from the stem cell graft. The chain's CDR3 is CASSRAGGNIRTEAFF. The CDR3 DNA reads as TGTGCCAGCAGTCGGGCAGGGGGCAATATTCGAACTGAAGCTTTCTTT.